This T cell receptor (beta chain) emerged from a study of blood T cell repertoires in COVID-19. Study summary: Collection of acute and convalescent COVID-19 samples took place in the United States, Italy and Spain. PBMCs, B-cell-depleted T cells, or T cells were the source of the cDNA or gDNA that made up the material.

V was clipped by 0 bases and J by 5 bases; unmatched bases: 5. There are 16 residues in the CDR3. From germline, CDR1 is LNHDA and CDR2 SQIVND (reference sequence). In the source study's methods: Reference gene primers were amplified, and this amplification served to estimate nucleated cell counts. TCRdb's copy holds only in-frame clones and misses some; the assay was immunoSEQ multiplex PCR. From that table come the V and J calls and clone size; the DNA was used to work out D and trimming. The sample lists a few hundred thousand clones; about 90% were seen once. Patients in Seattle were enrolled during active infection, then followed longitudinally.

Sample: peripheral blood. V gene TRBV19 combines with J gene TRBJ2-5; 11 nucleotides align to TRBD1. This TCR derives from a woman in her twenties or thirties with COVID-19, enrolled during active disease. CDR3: CASSIEGQGAWETQYF. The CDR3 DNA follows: TGTGCCAGTAGTATAGAAGGACAGGGGGCTTGGGAGACCCAGTACTTC.